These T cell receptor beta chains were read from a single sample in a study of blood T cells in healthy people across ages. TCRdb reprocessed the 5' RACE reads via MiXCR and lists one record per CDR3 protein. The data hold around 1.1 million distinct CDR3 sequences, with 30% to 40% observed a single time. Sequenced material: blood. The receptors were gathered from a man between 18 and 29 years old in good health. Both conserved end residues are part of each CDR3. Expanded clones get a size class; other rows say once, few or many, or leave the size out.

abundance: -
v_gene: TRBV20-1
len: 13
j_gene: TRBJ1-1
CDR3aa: CSARPGKEFEAFF

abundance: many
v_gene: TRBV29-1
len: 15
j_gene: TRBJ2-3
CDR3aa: CSVLVPRTSTDTQYF

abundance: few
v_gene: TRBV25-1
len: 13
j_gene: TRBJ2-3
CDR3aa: CASCGASTDTQYF

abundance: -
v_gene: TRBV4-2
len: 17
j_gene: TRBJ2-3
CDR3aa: CASSKTGGAPNTDTQYF

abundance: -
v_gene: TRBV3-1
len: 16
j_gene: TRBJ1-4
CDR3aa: CASSQGPGATNEKLFF

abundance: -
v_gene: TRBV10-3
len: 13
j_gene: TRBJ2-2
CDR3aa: CATRTGSDGELFF

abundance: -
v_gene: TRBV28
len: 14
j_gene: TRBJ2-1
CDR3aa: CASSPPSRHNEQFF

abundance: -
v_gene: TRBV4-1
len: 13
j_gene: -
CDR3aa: CASSQGWRETQYF

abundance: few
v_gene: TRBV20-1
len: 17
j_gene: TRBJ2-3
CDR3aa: CSATPSSGGPSTDTQYF

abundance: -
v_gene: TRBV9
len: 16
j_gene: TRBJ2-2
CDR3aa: CASSVDSGHGTGELFF

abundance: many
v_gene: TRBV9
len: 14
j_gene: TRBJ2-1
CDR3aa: CASSPRTGGNEQFF

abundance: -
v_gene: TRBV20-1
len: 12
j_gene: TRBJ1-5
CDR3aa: CSANGGNQPQHF

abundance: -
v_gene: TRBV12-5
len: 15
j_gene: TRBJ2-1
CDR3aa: CASGPTGGAYNEQFF

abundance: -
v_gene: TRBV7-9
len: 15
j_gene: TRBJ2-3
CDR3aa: CASSLAQGSADTQYF

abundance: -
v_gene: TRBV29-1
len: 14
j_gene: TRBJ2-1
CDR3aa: CSVEIGGSYNEQFF

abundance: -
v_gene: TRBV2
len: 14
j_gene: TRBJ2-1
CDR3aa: CASISPTLYNEQFF

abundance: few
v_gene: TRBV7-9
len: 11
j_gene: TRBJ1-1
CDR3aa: CASSLRSEAFF

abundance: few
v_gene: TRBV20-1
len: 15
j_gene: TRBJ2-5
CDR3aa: CSASKGSGTLETQYF

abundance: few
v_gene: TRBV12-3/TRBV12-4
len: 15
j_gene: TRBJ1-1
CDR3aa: CASSGQGALNTEAFF

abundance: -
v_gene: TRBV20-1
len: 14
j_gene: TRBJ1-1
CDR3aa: CSALKGGSDTEAFF

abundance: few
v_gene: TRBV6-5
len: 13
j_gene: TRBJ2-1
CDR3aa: CATRVGPYNEQFF

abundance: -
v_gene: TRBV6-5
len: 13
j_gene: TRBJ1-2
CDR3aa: CASSKGQTYGYTF

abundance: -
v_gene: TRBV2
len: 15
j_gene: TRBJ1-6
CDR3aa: CASSQLDRNNSPLHF

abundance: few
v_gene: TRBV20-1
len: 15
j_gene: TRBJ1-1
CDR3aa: CSASGDRVENTEAFF

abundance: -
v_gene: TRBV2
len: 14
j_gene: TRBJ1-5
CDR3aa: CASNLQGDNQPQHF